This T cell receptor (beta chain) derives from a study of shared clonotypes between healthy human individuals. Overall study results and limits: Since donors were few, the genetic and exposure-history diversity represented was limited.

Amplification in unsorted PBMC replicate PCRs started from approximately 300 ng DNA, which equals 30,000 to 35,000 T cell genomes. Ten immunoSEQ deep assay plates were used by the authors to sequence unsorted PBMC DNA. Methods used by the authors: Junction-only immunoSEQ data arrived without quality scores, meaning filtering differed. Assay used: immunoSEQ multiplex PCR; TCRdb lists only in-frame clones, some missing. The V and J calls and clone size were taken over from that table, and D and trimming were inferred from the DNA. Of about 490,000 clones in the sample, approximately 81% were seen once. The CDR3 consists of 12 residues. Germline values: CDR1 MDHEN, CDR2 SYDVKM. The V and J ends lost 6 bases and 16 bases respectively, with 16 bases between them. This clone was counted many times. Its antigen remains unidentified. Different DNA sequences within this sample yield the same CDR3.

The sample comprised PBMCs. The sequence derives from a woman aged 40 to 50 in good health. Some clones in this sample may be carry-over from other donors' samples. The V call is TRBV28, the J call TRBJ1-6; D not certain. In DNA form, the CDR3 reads TGTGCCAGCAGCGTGTCCTATATCAAGCTCCACTTT. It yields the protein CASSVSYIKLHF.